This T cell receptor beta chain was found in a study of blood T cell repertoires in COVID-19. Study in general: T cells, B-cell-depleted T cells, or PBMCs provided the cDNA or gDNA that served as material.

The CDR3 has 14 residues. Trimming cost V 4 bases and J 2 bases, with 13 bases left between them. CDR1 and CDR2 from the germline V gene are SGHTS and YDEGEE. Source study methods: Quantification of nucleated cells was approximated via reference gene primer amplification. The assay was immunoSEQ multiplex PCR, and TCRdb's table has in-frame clones only and misses some. V and J calls and clone size are those listed in that table; D and trimming were worked out from the DNA. The sample carries 250,000 to 350,000 clones, around nine tenths recorded once. Individuals aged about 18 to 100 years were recruited from about two dozen US areas. Within 2 weeks before study entry, exposed participants met a COVID-19 case.

The chain combines TRBV5-8 with TRBJ2-7, with D possibly matching TRBD2 (5 bases). The sample consisted of PBMCs or T cells enriched from blood (not recorded which). The TCR was taken from a woman between 45 and 60 years old who had been exposed to COVID-19. The chain's CDR3 is CASSLDFLAYEQYF. CDR3 DNA: TGTGCCAGCAGCCTGGACTTCTTAGCCTACGAGCAGTACTTC.